What follows are 29 T cell receptor beta chains derived from one specimen sequenced in a study of Ad26.COV2.S vaccination and SARS-CoV-2 variants. Treatment of the sample: some 19 received Ad26.COV2.S at low or high dose, single or two shots; roughly five received placebo; per-sample allocation not given. Vaccine and placebo recipients were sampled on day 63 after the first injection. The protocol was immunoSEQ multiplex PCR, while the TCRdb copy is restricted to in-frame clones and leaves out a portion. The sample comprises 300,000 to 350,000 clones, about 86% of which are singletons, and about 10% rests with the top ten. The sequencing here drew on peripheral blood, taken in a trial of Ad26.COV2.S vaccine versus placebo. These receptors came from a person between 18 and 65 years old who received the Ad26.COV2.S COVID-19 vaccine or a placebo.

The table lists this clone with a count of one. The V and J genes are TRBV19 and TRBJ2-2; D gene ambiguous. This CDR3 region has 14 residues. The germline V gene encodes CDR1 LNHDA and CDR2 SQIVND (reference sequence). V was pared by 10 bases and J by 1 base, with 13 bases between. The CDR3 reads CATTRLRNTGELFF. CDR3 DNA sequence: TGTGCCACCACGAGATTAAGGAACACCGGGGAGCTGTTTTTT.

The chain links TRBV3-1 (or the pseudogene TRBV3-2) to TRBJ1-1; TRBD1 matches 8 bases. The J segment lost 3 bases and the V segment lost 1 base, leaving 7 bases of the junction unmatched. Germline assignment: CDR1 LGHDT and CDR2 YNNKEL (reference sequence). This CDR3 contains 16 residues. The CDR3 loop is CASSQGQGAPYTEAFF. The CDR3 nucleotides read TGTGCCAGCAGCCAAGGTCAGGGGGCCCCTTACACTGAAGCTTTCTTT.

The chain couples TRBV3-1 (or the pseudogene TRBV3-2) to TRBJ1-4; D not certain. There are 14 residues in the CDR3. V lost 2 bases and J 0 bases, leaving 4 bases between the germline ends. Germline lookup yields CDR1 LGHDT and CDR2 YNNKEL (reference sequence). The CDR3, as DNA: TGTGCCAGCAGCCAACAGGCAACTAATGAAAAACTGTTTTTT. This sequence encodes CASSQQATNEKLFF.

This chain links TRBV29-1 with TRBJ1-5; D might be TRBD1 (6 bases). Germline V gene data show CDR1 as SQVTM and CDR2 as ANQGSEA. V shed 5 bases and J shed 0 bases, with 8 bases lying between them. This CDR3 contains 13 residues. As DNA, the CDR3 is TGCAGCGTTTCAGGGGATAGCAATCAGCCCCAGCATTTT. This codes for CSVSGDSNQPQHF.

The V and J genes are TRBV11-2 and TRBJ2-1; 9 nucleotides align to TRBD2. The CDR3 is made up of 18 amino acids. The ends lost 5 bases at V and 7 bases at J; junction bases unmatched: 18. Germline lookup yields CDR1 SGHAT and CDR2 FQNNGV. The CDR3 bases are TGTGCCAGCAGCCCTAGCCCCCACCCGGGACTAGCAGTGAATGAGCAGTTCTTC. It codes for CASSPSPHPGLAVNEQFF.

V and J are TRBV7-2 and TRBJ1-1; the match to TRBD1 covers 8 bases. The J segment lost 4 bases and the V segment lost 5 bases, leaving 6 bases of the junction unmatched. Germline V gives CDR1 SGHTA, CDR2 FQGNSA. The CDR3 is made up of 14 amino acids. DNA for the CDR3: TGTGCCAGCAGCCTGACAGGGGCTAGCACTGAAGCTTTCTTT. Translation: CASSLTGASTEAFF.

The chain links TRBV5-1 to TRBJ2-5, with D possibly TRBD2 on 6 matching bases. The CDR3 is made up of 16 amino acids. With 4 bases removed from V and 0 bases from J, the gap between germline ends came to 16 bases. Germline CDR1 and CDR2: SGHRS and YFSETQ. The CDR3 loop is CASSPGGRGNQETQYF. The DNA of the CDR3 is TGCGCCAGCAGCCCCGGCGGTCGGGGGAACCAAGAGACCCAGTACTTC.

Of note for this clone: Other DNA sequences in this specimen translate into the identical CDR3. The chain combines TRBV7-8 with TRBJ2-2, with TRBD2 matching 9 bases. V lost 5 bases and J lost 5; bases outside the gene matches: 9. Per germline, CDR1 SGHVS and CDR2 FQNEAQ. The CDR3 has 16 amino acids. The CDR3: CASSPRGGRGTGELFF. As DNA, the CDR3 is TGTGCCAGCAGCCCGCGGGGGGGTCGGGGAACCGGGGAGCTGTTTTTT.

The rearrangement joins TRBV3-1 (or the pseudogene TRBV3-2) to TRBJ2-1; 13 bases are shared with TRBD2. V dropped 4 bases and J dropped 4; count of bases not matched to a gene: 4. This CDR3 is 16 amino acids long. Germline-derived CDR1 and CDR2 are LGHDT and YNNKEL (reference sequence). The CDR3 DNA sequence: TGTGCCAGCAGCCCGGGACTAGCGGGATCATACAATGAGCAGTTCTTC. This encodes CASSPGLAGSYNEQFF.

The V and J genes are TRBV14 and TRBJ2-5; no definite D call. CDR1 and CDR2 from the germline V gene are SGHDN and FVKESK. The CDR3 contains 15 residues. V lost 4 bases, J lost 5 bases, and 17 bases lay in between. The CDR3 spells CASSPRFGSWETQYF. The CDR3 DNA reads TGTGCCAGCAGCCCCCGCTTTGGTTCGTGGGAGACCCAGTACTTC. The whole variable domain, remainder taken from reference TRBV14 and TRBJ2-5, is EAGVTQFPSHSVIEKGQTVTLRCDPISGHDNLYWYRRVMGKEIKFLLHFVKESKQDESGMPNNRFLAERTGGTYSTLKVQPAELEDSGVYFCASSPRFGSWETQYFGPGTRLLVL.

The V call is TRBV6-1, the J call TRBJ2-7; D gene unclear. Germline V CDR1 and CDR2: MNHNS, SASEGT. The germline V and J ends were trimmed by 3 bases and 3 bases, with 18 bases remaining between them. This CDR3 is built from 16 residues. This CDR3 is CASSDASPDRNYEQYF. The CDR3 nucleotides are TGTGCCAGCAGTGATGCGAGTCCTGACCGAAACTACGAGCAGTACTTC.

This CDR3 reads CASSGPKGGMDTEAFF. CDR3 in DNA: TGTGCCAGCAGCGGGCCCAAGGGGGGGATGGACACTGAAGCTTTCTTT. The rearrangement links TRBV5-4 to TRBJ1-1, with D possibly TRBD1 on 6 matching bases. Germline V lookup: CDR1 SGHNT, CDR2 YYREEE (reference sequence). The CDR3 runs 16 residues. V lost 4 bases, J lost 3 bases, and 19 bases lay in between.

This rearrangement joins TRBV28 to TRBJ1-6, with TRBD1 matching 9 bases. The CDR3 sequence is 14 residues long. V gave up 4 bases and J gave up 9 bases; unmatched junction bases: 4. Germline V gene lookup returns CDR1 MDHEN and CDR2 SYDVKM. The chain's CDR3 is CASSSGQGSSPLHF. CDR3 coding DNA: TGTGCCAGCAGTTCGGGACAGGGATCTTCACCCCTCCACTTT.

The CDR3 reads CASSEGPQSTISGNTIYF. CDR3 in DNA: TGTGCCAGCAGCGAGGGGCCCCAAAGTACTATCTCTGGAAACACCATATATTTT. V is TRBV9 and J is TRBJ1-3, with D possibly matching TRBD1 (5 bases). CDR3 size: 18 residues. Germline lookup yields CDR1 SGDLS and CDR2 YYNGEE. V shed 3 bases and J shed 0 bases, with 19 bases lying between them.

This clone was seen once. This chain links TRBV6-6 with TRBJ2-1; 9 nucleotides agree with TRBD1. Germline V gives CDR1 MNHNY, CDR2 SVGAGI (reference sequence). V dropped 8 bases and J dropped 2; count of bases not matched to a gene: 7. This CDR3 has 15 amino acids. CDR3 sequence reads: CASVERQGAYNEQFF. The CDR3 region has the DNA TGTGCCAGCGTTGAGAGACAGGGGGCCTACAATGAGCAGTTCTTC.

The V call is TRBV2, the J call TRBJ2-3; TRBD2 is a possible D gene (6 bases). This CDR3 spans 16 amino acids. CDR1 is SNHLY, CDR2 FYNNEI, per germline. With 8 bases removed from V and 0 bases from J, the gap between germline ends came to 18 bases. This CDR3 reads CASRRGTVSSTDTQYF. The CDR3 nucleotides read TGTGCCAGCCGTCGGGGGACGGTTTCTAGCACAGATACGCAGTATTTT.

This clone has a handful of counts. V usage is TRBV9 and J usage is TRBJ2-3, with 9 bases lining up with TRBD2. The ends lost 0 bases at V and 4 bases at J; junction bases unmatched: 6. The CDR3 spans 16 residues. Germline V CDR1 and CDR2: SGDLS, YYNGEE. CDR3 residues: CASSVVGRGGPDTQYF. DNA for the CDR3: TGTGCCAGCAGCGTAGTAGGGCGGGGGGGCCCAGATACGCAGTATTTT. The variable domain in full, completed from reference TRBV9 and TRBJ2-3, reads DSGVTQTPKHLITATGQRVTLRCSPRSGDLSVYWYQQSLDQGLQFLIQYYNGEERAKGNILERFSAQQFPDLHSELNLSSLELGDSALYFCASSVVGRGGPDTQYFGPGTRLTVL.

This clone appeared many times. The rearrangement links TRBV7-2 to TRBJ2-7, with D perhaps TRBD1 (5 bases). V was trimmed by 0 bases and J by 3 bases, leaving 12 bases between them. Per the germline V gene, CDR1 is SGHTA and CDR2 is FQGNSA. The CDR3 has 15 residues. The CDR3 sequence is CASSLAPGQNYEQYF. CDR3 coding DNA: TGTGCCAGCAGCTTAGCTCCAGGGCAAAACTACGAGCAGTACTTC.

The gene calls are TRBV28 and TRBJ2-7; 10 bases agree with TRBD2. Losses at the gene ends were 3 bases for V and 7 bases for J; bases not matched to a gene: 9. The CDR3 is 15 amino acids. The germline V gene encodes CDR1 MDHEN and CDR2 SYDVKM. CDR3 region: CASSLELAGVLEQYF. CDR3 in DNA: TGTGCCAGCAGTTTGGAGCTAGCGGGAGTCCTAGAGCAGTACTTC.

This chain uses TRBV13 with TRBJ1-1, with 7 bases that match TRBD1. Unmatched junction bases numbered 3, after V lost 5 bases and J lost 0 bases. Germline CDR1 and CDR2: PRHDT and FYEKMQ (reference sequence). This CDR3 has 14 amino acids. Here the CDR3 DNA reads TGTGCCAGCAGCATCGACAGGGTGAACACTGAAGCTTTCTTT. Translation: CASSIDRVNTEAFF.

The CDR3 loop reads CASSVIQDGHGYTF. CDR3 bases: TGTGCCAGCAGTGTTATACAAGACGGACATGGCTACACCTTC. V and J are TRBV28 and TRBJ1-2; no reliable D call. Trimming cost V 5 bases and J 6 bases, with 16 bases left between them. Looked up from germline, CDR1 is MDHEN and CDR2 is SYDVKM. The CDR3 spans 14 residues.

Here the CDR3 DNA reads TGCGCCAGCACCCCGTCAGGAGGGTTCAATGAGCAGTTCTTC. Protein product: CASTPSGGFNEQFF. The J gene is TRBJ2-1, the V gene TRBV10-1, with D possibly being TRBD2 (6 bases). From germline, CDR1 is WNHNN and CDR2 SYGVQD (reference sequence). V lost 7 bases, J lost 6 bases, and 16 bases lay in between. The CDR3 has 14 amino acids.

In this sample, this clone turned up a few times. This chain uses TRBV20-1 with TRBJ2-7; D uncertain. V dropped 3 bases and J dropped 4 bases, with 7 bases sitting between them. The germline V gene encodes CDR1 DFQATT and CDR2 SNEGSKA (reference sequence). This CDR3 region has 11 residues. The CDR3 region is CSARELYEQYF. CDR3 nucleotides: TGCAGTGCTAGGGAACTATACGAGCAGTACTTC.

This chain connects TRBV30 to TRBJ1-3; unclear D gene. The CDR3 length is 13 residues. V gave up 6 bases and J gave up 0 bases, with 9 bases separating them. Looked up from germline, CDR1 is GTSNPN and CDR2 is SVGIG (reference sequence). This CDR3 is CACAPNSGNTIYF. The CDR3 DNA reads as TGTGCCTGTGCCCCGAACTCTGGAAACACCATATATTTT.

This clone turned up a few times. This chain connects TRBV6-6 to TRBJ2-2; 13 bases are a match to TRBD2. The germline V gene has CDR1 MNHNY and CDR2 SVGAGI (reference sequence). The trim removed 4 bases at V and 11 bases at J, leaving 10 bases unmatched. The CDR3 runs 16 residues. Here the CDR3 reads CASSFGTSGMEIELFF. The CDR3 DNA follows: TGTGCCAGCAGTTTCGGGACTAGCGGGATGGAAATTGAGCTGTTTTTT.

J is TRBJ2-5 and V is TRBV30; 9 nucleotides match TRBD1. The CDR3 covers 14 residues. The V gene's germline CDR1 is GTSNPN and CDR2 SVGIG (reference sequence). The V gene end was trimmed by 0 bases and the J gene end by 5 bases; junction bases not matched to a gene: 4. This CDR3 is CAWSVTGGWETQYF. As DNA, the CDR3 is TGTGCCTGGAGTGTAACAGGGGGCTGGGAGACCCAGTACTTC.

Concerning this clone itself: The same CDR3 arises from other DNA sequences in this sample as well. J is TRBJ1-3 and V is TRBV12-3 or TRBV12-4; D unresolved. The germline V and J ends were trimmed by 2 bases and 2 bases, with 1 base remaining between them. The CDR3 totals 12 residues. CDR3: CASSLTGNTIYF. CDR3 DNA sequence: TGTGCCAGCAGTTTAACTGGAAACACCATATATTTT.

The chain joins TRBV7-9 to TRBJ2-2; D unresolved. The V and J ends lost 3 bases and 4 bases respectively, with 12 bases between them. The germline V gene encodes CDR1 SEHNR and CDR2 FQNEAQ (reference sequence). The CDR3 spans 15 residues. CDR3 protein: CASSLVDTRTGELFF. CDR3 coding DNA: TGTGCCAGCAGCTTGGTTGACACACGCACCGGGGAGCTGTTTTTT.

The chain couples TRBV27 to TRBJ2-6, with D perhaps assigned TRBD1 or TRBD2 (5 bases each). Germline CDR1 MNHEY, CDR2 SMNVEV (reference sequence). The CDR3 sequence is 20 residues long. V was pared by 6 bases and J by 4 bases, with 28 bases between. The CDR3 region has the DNA TGTGCCAGCAGCCCTAGGGGTGGGGGAAGGTGGGTCCTCGGGGCCAACGTCCTGACTTTC. Its protein product is CASSPRGGGRWVLGANVLTF.